Presented here are 19 T cell receptor beta chains from one specimen sequenced in a study of blood T cell repertoires in COVID-19. Repertoires were generated with immunoSEQ multiplex PCR, while TCRdb's copy carries only in-frame clones and drops some. This sample has under 350,000 clones, with roughly 85% found just once. Sequenced material: peripheral blood. Receptors originate from a man aged 55 to 70 who had recovered from COVID-19.

The chain uses TRBV28 and TRBJ2-6, with D tentatively TRBD2 (5 bases). CDR3 length: 15 amino acids. V was shortened by 3 bases and J by 1 base, with 7 bases between the two germline ends. Germline CDR1 reads MDHEN; CDR2 reads SYDVKM. The CDR3 bases are TGTGCCAGCAGTTTGCGGAGGTCTGGGGCCAACGTCCTGACTTTC. As protein: CASSLRRSGANVLTF.

The J gene is TRBJ2-1, the V gene TRBV9, with a weak D call TRBD2 (5 bases). This CDR3 contains 14 residues. Germline CDR1 is SGDLS and CDR2 is YYNGEE. Deletions cut 4 bases from V and 0 bases from J, with 8 bases between. The CDR3 nucleotides read TGTGCCAGCAGCCCCACTAGCTCCTACAATGAGCAGTTCTTC. Translating it yields CASSPTSSYNEQFF.

This clone was observed a single time. The CDR3 sequence: CASRRTSDDEQFF. The CDR3 nucleotides are TGTGCCAGCAGAAGAACTAGCGACGATGAGCAGTTCTTC. The chain combines TRBV12-3 or TRBV12-4 with TRBJ2-1; the match to TRBD2 covers 7 bases. V was pared by 6 bases and J by 8 bases, with 7 bases of the junction left unmatched. The CDR3 is 13 amino acids.

V and J are TRBV27 and TRBJ1-4, with 8 nucleotides matching TRBD1. The V gene end was trimmed by 6 bases and the J gene end by 5 bases; junction bases not matched to a gene: 11. The germline V gene has CDR1 MNHEY and CDR2 SMNVEV (reference sequence). The CDR3 contains 16 residues. CDR3 region: CASRPGYRGGNEKLFF. For the CDR3, the DNA is TGTGCCAGCAGACCAGGGTACAGGGGGGGGAATGAAAAACTGTTTTTT.

CDR3 in DNA: TGTGCCAGCAGCTTAGGATTAGCTAGCGGGAGGGGGTTCTTC. It codes for CASSLGLASGRGFF. The chain employs TRBV11-2 and TRBJ2-1; 12 nucleotides agree with TRBD2. The junction had 7 bases not matched to a gene; V was cut back by 1 base and J by 15 bases. Germline loops: CDR1 SGHAT, CDR2 FQNNGV. The CDR3 sequence is 14 residues long.

The count of this clone is one. The chain uses TRBV10-3 and TRBJ1-2, with D possibly TRBD1 on 6 matching bases. V was shortened by 2 bases and J by 4 bases, with 8 bases between the two germline ends. The germline V gene encodes CDR1 ENHRY and CDR2 SYGVKD. CDR3 length: 13 residues. CDR3 amino acids: CAISEQGIYGYTF. CDR3 sequence (DNA): TGTGCCATCAGTGAGCAGGGGATCTATGGCTACACCTTC.

The rearrangement uses TRBV5-4 and TRBJ2-2; unclear D gene. Germline CDR1 is SGHNT and CDR2 is YYREEE (reference sequence). This CDR3 is 15 amino acids long. With 0 bases removed from V and 2 bases from J, the gap between germline ends came to 8 bases. The CDR3 spells CASSLGSSNTGELFF. Here the CDR3 DNA reads TGTGCCAGCAGCTTGGGGAGTTCCAACACCGGGGAGCTGTTTTTT.

This clone was detected once. The junction and the germline gene differ at one end; a read error may be behind it. The chain carries TRBV2 and TRBJ1-3, with D unresolved. The CDR3 is 13 residues long. Per germline, CDR1 SNHLY and CDR2 FYNNEI. The CDR3 DNA is TGTGCCAGCAGACAGAACGGAGGAAACATCATATATTTT. This translates into CASRQNGGNIIYF.

The V and J genes are TRBV24-1 and TRBJ2-5, with D hard to call. The V gene lost 3 bases and the J gene lost 5 bases, with 15 bases spanning the gap. Germline V gene sequence: CDR1 KGHDR, CDR2 SFDVKD. The CDR3 consists of 15 residues. This CDR3 reads CATSDTVTPLETQYF. The CDR3, as DNA: TGTGCCACCAGTGATACGGTTACGCCCCTCGAGACCCAGTACTTC.

The rearrangement uses TRBV9 and TRBJ2-5; 9 bases map to TRBD2. This CDR3 is 17 amino acids long. Unmatched junction bases numbered 7, after V lost 0 bases and J lost 1 base. Germline V gene data show CDR1 as SGDLS and CDR2 as YYNGEE. The CDR3 loop is CASSVGALRGGQETQYF. DNA of the CDR3: TGTGCCAGCAGCGTAGGGGCGTTGCGGGGGGGCCAAGAGACCCAGTACTTC.

The chain is built from TRBV5-4 and TRBJ2-7; tentative D call: TRBD2 (5 bases). Looked up from germline, CDR1 is SGHNT and CDR2 is YYREEE (reference sequence). The CDR3 has 16 amino acids. Trimming removed 6 bases from V and 0 bases from J, with 19 bases in between. CDR3 sequence: CASTQSGGMGSYEQYF. The CDR3 coding sequence is TGTGCCAGCACCCAGAGCGGCGGTATGGGCTCCTACGAGCAGTACTTC.

This chain uses TRBV19 with TRBJ2-5, with D maybe TRBD2 (5 bases). CDR3 size: 14 residues. Germline V gene sequence: CDR1 LNHDA, CDR2 SQIVND (reference sequence). V shed 5 bases and J shed 1 base, with 11 bases lying between them. The CDR3 reads CASSDLRGQETQYF. CDR3 nucleotide sequence: TGTGCCAGTAGTGACCTCCGGGGCCAAGAGACCCAGTACTTC.

V usage is TRBV5-5 and J usage is TRBJ1-1; D unclear. The CDR3 is made up of 15 amino acids. The V gene's germline CDR1 is SGHKS and CDR2 YYEKEE (reference sequence). V lost 0 bases, J lost 0 bases, and 9 bases lay in between. Here the CDR3 reads CASSLGGSLNTEAFF. CDR3 sequence (DNA): TGTGCCAGCAGCTTGGGTGGCAGTTTGAACACTGAAGCTTTCTTT. The full variable domain, in which reference TRBV5-5 and TRBJ1-1 provide the parts outside the CDR3, is DAGVTQSPTHLIKTRGQQVTLRCSPISGHKSVSWYQQVLGQGPQFIFQYYEKEERGRGNFPDRFSARQFPNYSSELNVNALLLGDSALYLCASSLGGSLNTEAFFGQGTRLTVV.

The chain combines TRBV6-5 with TRBJ1-2; 12 bases are shared with TRBD1. The CDR3 has 13 amino acids. Trimming took 9 bases from V and 8 from J; bases not matched to a gene: 7. Germline values: CDR1 MNHEY, CDR2 SVGAGI. The CDR3: CASTTGTGGGYTF. In nucleotides, the CDR3 is TGTGCCAGTACCACCGGGACAGGGGGCGGCTACACCTTC.

The chain combines TRBV6-5 with TRBJ1-1; TRBD1 agrees at 7 bases. CDR1 MNHEY and CDR2 SVGAGI come from the germline V gene. The CDR3 is 13 residues long. V lost 8 bases, J lost 3 bases, and 6 bases stayed unmatched. The CDR3: CASLRGWDTEAFF. For the CDR3, the DNA is TGTGCCAGCCTCAGGGGGTGGGACACTGAAGCTTTCTTT.

The CDR3: CASSLKLAHEQYF. DNA for the CDR3: TGTGCCAGCAGCTTAAAACTTGCCCACGAGCAGTACTTC. This sequence joins TRBV11-2 and TRBJ2-7; D call uncertain. Germline-derived CDR1 and CDR2 are SGHAT and FQNNGV. The V end was cut by 2 bases, the J end by 5 bases, with 10 bases between. The CDR3 consists of 13 residues.

Only a few counts were recorded for this clone. The genes are TRBV5-1 and TRBJ1-4; 8 nucleotides agree with TRBD1. V lost 0 bases, J lost 0 bases, and 1 base stayed unmatched. The CDR3 contains 16 residues. Germline CDR1 is SGHRS and CDR2 is YFSETQ. CDR3 amino acids: CASSLGQGSTNEKLFF. The CDR3 DNA sequence: TGCGCCAGCAGCTTGGGACAGGGGTCAACTAATGAAAAACTGTTTTTT. Supplemented by reference TRBV5-1 and TRBJ1-4, the full variable domain reads KAGVTQTPRYLIKTRGQQVTLSCSPISGHRSVSWYQQTPGQGLQFLFEYFSETQRNKGNFPGRFSGRQFSNSRSEMNVSTLELGDSALYLCASSLGQGSTNEKLFFGSGTQLSVL.

J is TRBJ2-3 and V is TRBV5-1; 8 positions match TRBD2. V trimming: 3 bases; J trimming: 0 bases; junction bases outside the gene matches: 3. This CDR3 comprises 15 residues. CDR1 is SGHRS and CDR2 is YFSETQ in the germline V gene. CDR3 coding DNA: TGCGCCAGCAGCTCACCTAGCGGGAGCACAGATACGCAGTATTTT. Its translation: CASSSPSGSTDTQYF.

The count of this clone is one. V and J are TRBV5-4 and TRBJ2-2; TRBD2 might be the D (6 bases). Trimming took off 4 bases at V and 6 bases at J, with 22 bases between the two ends. CDR1 and CDR2 (germline): SGHNT, YYREEE (reference sequence). The CDR3 covers 17 residues. CDR3 amino acids: CASSRDSWERGAGELFF. CDR3 DNA sequence: TGTGCCAGCAGCCGGGACTCGTGGGAGAGAGGGGCCGGGGAGCTGTTTTTT.